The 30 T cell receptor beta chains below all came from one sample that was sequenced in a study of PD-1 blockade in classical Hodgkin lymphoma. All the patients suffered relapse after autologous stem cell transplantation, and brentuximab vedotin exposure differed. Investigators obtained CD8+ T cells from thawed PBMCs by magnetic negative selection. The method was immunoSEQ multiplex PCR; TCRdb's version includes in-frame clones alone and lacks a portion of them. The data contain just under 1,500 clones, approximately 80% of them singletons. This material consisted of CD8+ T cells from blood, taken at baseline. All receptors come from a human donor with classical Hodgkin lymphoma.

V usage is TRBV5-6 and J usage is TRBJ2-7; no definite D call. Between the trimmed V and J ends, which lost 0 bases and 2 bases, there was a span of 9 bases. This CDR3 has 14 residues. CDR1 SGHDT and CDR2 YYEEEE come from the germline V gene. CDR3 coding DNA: TGTGCCAGCAGCTTGGACAGTCAGACCTACGAGCAGTACTTC. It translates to CASSLDSQTYEQYF. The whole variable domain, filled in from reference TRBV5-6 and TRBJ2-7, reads DAGVTQSPTHLIKTRGQQVTLRCSPKSGHDTVSWYQQALGQGPQFIFQYYEEEERQRGNFPDRFSGHQFPNYSSELNVNALLLGDSALYLCASSLDSQTYEQYFGPGTRLTVT.

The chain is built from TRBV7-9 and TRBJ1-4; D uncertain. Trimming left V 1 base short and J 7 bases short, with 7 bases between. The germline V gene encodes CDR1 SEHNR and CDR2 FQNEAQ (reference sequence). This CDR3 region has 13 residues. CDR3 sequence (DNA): TGTGCCAGCAGCTTAGGGTCCCTTGAAAAACTGTTTTTT. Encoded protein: CASSLGSLEKLFF.

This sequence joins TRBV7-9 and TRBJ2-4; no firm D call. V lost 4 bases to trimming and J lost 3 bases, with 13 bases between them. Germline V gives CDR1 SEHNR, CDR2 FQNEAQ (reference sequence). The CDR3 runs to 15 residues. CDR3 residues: CASSSLHLGKNIQYF. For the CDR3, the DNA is TGTGCCAGCAGCTCTTTACACCTGGGCAAAAACATTCAGTACTTC.

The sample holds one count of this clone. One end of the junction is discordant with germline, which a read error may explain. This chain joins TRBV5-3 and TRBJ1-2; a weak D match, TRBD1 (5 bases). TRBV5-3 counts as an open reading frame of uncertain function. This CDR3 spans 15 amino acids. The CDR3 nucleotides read TGTGCCAGCAGCTTGTTCTCAGGGAGAATGTTTGGCTACACCTTC. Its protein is CASSLFSGRMFGYTF.

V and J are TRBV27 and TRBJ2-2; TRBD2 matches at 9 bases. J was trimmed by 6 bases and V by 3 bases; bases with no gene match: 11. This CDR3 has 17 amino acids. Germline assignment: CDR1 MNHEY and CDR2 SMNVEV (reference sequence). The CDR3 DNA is TGTGCCAGCAGTTTTCTTGCGGGGGGGCCTTGGTCCGGGGAGCTGTTTTTT. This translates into CASSFLAGGPWSGELFF.

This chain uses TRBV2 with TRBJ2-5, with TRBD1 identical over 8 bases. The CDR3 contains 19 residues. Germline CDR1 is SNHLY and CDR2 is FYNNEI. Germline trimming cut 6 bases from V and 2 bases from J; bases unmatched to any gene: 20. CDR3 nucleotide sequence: TGTGCCAGCAGGTCCGGGACAGGTGGCTCCCTACGCCCACAAGAGACCCAGTACTTC. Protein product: CASRSGTGGSLRPQETQYF. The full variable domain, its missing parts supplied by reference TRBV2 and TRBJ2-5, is EPEVTQTPSHQVTQMGQEVILRCVPISNHLYFYWYRQILGQKVEFLVSFYNNEISEKSEIFDDQFSVERPDGSNFTLKIRSTKLEDSAMYFCASRSGTGGSLRPQETQYFGPGTRLLVL.

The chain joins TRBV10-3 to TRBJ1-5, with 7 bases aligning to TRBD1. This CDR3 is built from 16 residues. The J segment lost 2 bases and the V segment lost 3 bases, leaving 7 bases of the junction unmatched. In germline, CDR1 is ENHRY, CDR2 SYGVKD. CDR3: CAISDWDRPGNQPQHF. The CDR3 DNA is TGTGCCATCAGTGATTGGGACAGACCCGGCAATCAGCCCCAGCATTTT.

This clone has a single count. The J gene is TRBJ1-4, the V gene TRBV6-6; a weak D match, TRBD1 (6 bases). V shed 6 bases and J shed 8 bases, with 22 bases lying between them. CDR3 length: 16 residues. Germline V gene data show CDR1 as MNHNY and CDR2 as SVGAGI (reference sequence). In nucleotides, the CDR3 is TGTGCCAGCAGCACTACCACAGGGCTCGCGGGCGAAAAACTGTTTTTT. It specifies CASSTTTGLAGEKLFF.

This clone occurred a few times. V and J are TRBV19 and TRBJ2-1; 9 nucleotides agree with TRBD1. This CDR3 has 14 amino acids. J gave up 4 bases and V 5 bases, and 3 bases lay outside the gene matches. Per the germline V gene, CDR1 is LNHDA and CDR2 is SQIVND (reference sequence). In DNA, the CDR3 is TGTGCCAGTAGTCCGGGACAGGGTTACAATGAGCAGTTCTTC. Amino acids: CASSPGQGYNEQFF.

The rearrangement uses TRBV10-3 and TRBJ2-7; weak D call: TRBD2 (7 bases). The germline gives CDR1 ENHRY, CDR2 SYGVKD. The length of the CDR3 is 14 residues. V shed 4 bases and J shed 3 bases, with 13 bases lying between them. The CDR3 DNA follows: TGTGCCATCAGTGCGGCGGGGGCTTACTACGAGCAGTACTTC. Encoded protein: CAISAAGAYYEQYF.

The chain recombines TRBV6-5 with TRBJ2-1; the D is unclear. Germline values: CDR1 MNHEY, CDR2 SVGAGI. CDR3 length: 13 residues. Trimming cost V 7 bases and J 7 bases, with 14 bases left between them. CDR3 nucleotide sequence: TGTGCCAGCAAAGTGAGCGTTGTGAATGAGCAGTTCTTC. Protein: CASKVSVVNEQFF.

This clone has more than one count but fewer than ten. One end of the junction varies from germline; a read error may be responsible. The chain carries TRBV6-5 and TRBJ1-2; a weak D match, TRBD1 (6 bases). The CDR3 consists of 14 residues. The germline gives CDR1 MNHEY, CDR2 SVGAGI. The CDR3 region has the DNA TGTGCCAGCAGTTACTCTACGACAGGAAGTTACCCAATCTTC. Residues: CASSYSTTGSYPIF.

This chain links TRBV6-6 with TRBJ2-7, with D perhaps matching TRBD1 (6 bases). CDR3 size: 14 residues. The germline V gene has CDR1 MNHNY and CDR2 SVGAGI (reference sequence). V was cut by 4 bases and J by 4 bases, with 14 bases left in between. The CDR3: CASSSAGEGYEQYF. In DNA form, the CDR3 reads TGTGCCAGCAGTTCGGCAGGGGAAGGGTACGAGCAGTACTTC.

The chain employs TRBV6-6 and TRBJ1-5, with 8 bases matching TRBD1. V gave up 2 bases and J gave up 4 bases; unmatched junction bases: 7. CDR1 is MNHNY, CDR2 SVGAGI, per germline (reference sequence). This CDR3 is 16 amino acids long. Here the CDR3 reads CASSYVVRQGNQPQHF. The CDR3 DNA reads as TGTGCCAGCAGTTACGTTGTGAGACAGGGGAATCAGCCCCAGCATTTT.

CDR3 bases: TGTGCCAGCAGCGATGGGACAGGGGGCGCCGACCATGGCTACACCTTC. Its translation: CASSDGTGGADHGYTF. J is TRBJ1-2 and V is TRBV7-9; 12 bases align to TRBD1. V lost 5 bases and J lost 6; bases outside the gene matches: 10. The CDR3 has 16 residues. Looked up from germline, CDR1 is SEHNR and CDR2 is FQNEAQ (reference sequence). The whole variable domain, filled in from reference TRBV7-9 and TRBJ1-2, reads DTGVSQNPRHKITKRGQNVTFRCDPISEHNRLYWYRQTLGQGPEFLTYFQNEAQLEKSRLLSDRFSAERPKGSFSTLEIQRTEQGDSAMYLCASSDGTGGADHGYTFGSGTRLTVV.

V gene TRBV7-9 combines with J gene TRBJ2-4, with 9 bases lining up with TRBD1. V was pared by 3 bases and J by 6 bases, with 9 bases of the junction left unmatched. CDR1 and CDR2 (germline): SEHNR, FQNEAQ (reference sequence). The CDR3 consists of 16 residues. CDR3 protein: CASSFQKETGGNIQYF. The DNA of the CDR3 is TGTGCCAGCAGCTTCCAGAAAGAGACAGGGGGAAACATTCAGTACTTC.

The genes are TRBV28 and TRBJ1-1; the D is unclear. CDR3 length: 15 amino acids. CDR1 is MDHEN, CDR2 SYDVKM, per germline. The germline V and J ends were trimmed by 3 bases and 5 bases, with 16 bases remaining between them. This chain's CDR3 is CASSLGLGRNTEAFF. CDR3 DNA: TGTGCCAGCAGTTTGGGGTTAGGGCGGAATACTGAAGCTTTCTTT.

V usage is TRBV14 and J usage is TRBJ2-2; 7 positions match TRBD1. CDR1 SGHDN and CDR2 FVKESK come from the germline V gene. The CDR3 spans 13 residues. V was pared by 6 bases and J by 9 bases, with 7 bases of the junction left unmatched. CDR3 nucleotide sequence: TGTGCCAGCAGTCAGACAGGGATCTGGGAGCTGTTTTTT. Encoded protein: CASSQTGIWELFF.

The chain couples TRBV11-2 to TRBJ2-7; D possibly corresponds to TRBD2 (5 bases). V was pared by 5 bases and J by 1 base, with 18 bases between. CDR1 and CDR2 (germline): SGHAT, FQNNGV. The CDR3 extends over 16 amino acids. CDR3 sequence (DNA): TGTGCCAGCAGCAAGTTGTCCGGGGTCGGGTCCTACGAGCAGTACTTC. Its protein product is CASSKLSGVGSYEQYF. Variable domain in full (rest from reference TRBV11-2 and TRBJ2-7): EAGVAQSPRYKIIEKRQSVAFWCNPISGHATLYWYQQILGQGPKLLIQFQNNGVVDDSQLPKDRFSAERLKGVDSTLKIQPAKLEDSAVYLCASSKLSGVGSYEQYFGPGTRLTVT.

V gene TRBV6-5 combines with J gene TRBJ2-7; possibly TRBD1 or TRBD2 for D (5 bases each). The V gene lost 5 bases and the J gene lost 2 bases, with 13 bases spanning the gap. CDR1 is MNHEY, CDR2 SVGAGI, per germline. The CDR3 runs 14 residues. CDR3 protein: CASSDRDGPYEQYF. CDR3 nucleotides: TGTGCCAGCAGTGACCGGGACGGGCCCTACGAGCAGTACTTC.

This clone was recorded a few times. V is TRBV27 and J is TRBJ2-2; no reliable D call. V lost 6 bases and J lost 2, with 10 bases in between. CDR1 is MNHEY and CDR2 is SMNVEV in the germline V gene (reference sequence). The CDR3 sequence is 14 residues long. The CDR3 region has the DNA TGTGCCAGCAGCCCGACACCTAACACCGGGGAGCTGTTTTTT. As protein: CASSPTPNTGELFF.

The CDR3 spells CASSHGTIRQYF. The CDR3 bases are TGTGCCAGTAGCCACGGGACTATACGGCAGTATTTT. The rearrangement links TRBV19 to TRBJ2-3; 7 bases align to TRBD2. J was trimmed by 11 bases and V by 6 bases; bases with no gene match: 8. Looked up from germline, CDR1 is LNHDA and CDR2 is SQIVND (reference sequence). CDR3 length: 12 residues.

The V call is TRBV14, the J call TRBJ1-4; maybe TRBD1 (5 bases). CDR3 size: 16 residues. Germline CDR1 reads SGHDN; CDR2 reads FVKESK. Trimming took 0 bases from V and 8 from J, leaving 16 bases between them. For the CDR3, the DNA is TGTGCCAGCAGCCAAGATGTCAGGGCCGCTCCGGAAAAACTGTTTTTT. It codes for CASSQDVRAAPEKLFF.

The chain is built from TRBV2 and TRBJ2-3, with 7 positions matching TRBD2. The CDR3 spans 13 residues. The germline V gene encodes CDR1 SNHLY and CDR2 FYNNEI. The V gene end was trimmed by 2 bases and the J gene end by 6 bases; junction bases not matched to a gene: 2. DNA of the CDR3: TGTGCCAGCAGTGAAACAGCGGGGGATACGCAGTATTTT. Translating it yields CASSETAGDTQYF.

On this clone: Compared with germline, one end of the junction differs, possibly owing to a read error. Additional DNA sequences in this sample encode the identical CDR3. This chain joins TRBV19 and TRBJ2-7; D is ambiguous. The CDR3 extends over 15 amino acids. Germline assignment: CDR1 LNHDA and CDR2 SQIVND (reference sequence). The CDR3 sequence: CASSPGPGPPHEQYF. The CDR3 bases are TGTGCCAGTAGTCCCGGCCCTGGACCCCCCCACGAACAGTACTTC.

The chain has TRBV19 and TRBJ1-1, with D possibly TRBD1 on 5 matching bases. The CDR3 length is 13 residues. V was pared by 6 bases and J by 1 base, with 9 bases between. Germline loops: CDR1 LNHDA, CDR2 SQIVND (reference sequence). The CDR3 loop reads CASRWGANTEAFF. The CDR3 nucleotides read TGTGCCAGTAGATGGGGCGCGAACACTGAAGCTTTCTTT.

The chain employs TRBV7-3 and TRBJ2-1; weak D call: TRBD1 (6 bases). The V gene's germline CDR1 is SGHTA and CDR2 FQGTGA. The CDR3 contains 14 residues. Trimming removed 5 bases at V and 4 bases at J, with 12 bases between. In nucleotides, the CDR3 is TGTGCCAGCAGCCAAAAAAGGGGGTACAATGAGCAGTTCTTC. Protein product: CASSQKRGYNEQFF.

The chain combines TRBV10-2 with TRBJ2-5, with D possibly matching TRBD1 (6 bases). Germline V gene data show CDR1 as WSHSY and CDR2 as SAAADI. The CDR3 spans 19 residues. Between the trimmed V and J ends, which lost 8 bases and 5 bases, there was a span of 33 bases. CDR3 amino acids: CASQGLAWERQADMETQYF. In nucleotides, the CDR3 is TGCGCCAGCCAGGGTCTGGCTTGGGAGAGACAGGCGGATATGGAGACCCAGTACTTC.

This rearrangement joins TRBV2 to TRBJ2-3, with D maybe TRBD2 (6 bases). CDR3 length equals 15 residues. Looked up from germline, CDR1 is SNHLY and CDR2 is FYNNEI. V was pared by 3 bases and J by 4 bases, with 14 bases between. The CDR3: CASSDRGGEADTQYF. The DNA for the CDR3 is TGTGCCAGCAGTGATCGGGGAGGAGAGGCAGATACGCAGTATTTT.

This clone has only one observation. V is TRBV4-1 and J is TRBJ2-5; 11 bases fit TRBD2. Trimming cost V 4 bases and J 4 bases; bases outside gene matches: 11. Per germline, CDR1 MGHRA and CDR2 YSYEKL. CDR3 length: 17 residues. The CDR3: CASSPGTSGGKRETQYF. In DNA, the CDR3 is TGCGCCAGCAGCCCGGGGACTAGCGGCGGGAAGAGAGAGACCCAGTACTTC.